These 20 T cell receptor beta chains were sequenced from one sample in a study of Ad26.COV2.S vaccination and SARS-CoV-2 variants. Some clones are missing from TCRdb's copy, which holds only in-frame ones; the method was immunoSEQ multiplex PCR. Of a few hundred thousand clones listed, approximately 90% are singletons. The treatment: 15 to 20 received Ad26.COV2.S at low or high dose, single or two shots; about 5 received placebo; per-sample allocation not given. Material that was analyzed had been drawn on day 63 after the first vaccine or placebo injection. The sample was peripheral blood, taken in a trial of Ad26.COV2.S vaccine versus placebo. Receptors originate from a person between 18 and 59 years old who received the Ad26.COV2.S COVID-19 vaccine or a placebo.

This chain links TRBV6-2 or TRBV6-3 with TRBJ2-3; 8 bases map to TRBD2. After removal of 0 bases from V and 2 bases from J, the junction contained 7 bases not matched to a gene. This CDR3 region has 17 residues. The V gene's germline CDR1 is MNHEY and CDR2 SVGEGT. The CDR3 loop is CASSYSTGGGYTDTQYF. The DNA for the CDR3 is TGTGCCAGCAGTTACTCGACCGGGGGGGGTTACACAGATACGCAGTATTTT.

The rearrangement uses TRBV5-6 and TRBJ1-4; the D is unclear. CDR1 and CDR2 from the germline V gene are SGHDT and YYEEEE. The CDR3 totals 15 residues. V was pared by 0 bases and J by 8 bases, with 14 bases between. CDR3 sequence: CASSLGLSQKEKLFF. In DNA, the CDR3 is TGTGCCAGCAGCTTGGGCCTCTCCCAGAAGGAAAAACTGTTTTTT.

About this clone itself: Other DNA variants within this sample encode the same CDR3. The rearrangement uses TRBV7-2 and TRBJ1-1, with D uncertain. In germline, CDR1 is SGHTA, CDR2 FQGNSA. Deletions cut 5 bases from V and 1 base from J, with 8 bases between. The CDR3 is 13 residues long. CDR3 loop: CASSLQRNTEAFF. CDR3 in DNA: TGTGCCAGCAGCCTCCAGAGGAACACTGAAGCTTTCTTT.

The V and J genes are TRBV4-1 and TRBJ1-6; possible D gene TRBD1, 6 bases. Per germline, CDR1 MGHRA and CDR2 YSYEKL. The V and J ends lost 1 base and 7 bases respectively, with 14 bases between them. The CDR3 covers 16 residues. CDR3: CASSQGRGAQNSPLHF. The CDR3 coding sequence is TGCGCCAGCAGCCAAGGCCGGGGGGCCCAAAATTCACCCCTCCACTTT.

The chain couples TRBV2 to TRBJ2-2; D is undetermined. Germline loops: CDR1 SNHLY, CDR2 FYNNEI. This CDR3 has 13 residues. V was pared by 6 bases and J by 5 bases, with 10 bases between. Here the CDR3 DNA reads TGTGCCAGCAGCCCAAGACAAACCGGGGAGCTGTTTTTT. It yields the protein CASSPRQTGELFF.

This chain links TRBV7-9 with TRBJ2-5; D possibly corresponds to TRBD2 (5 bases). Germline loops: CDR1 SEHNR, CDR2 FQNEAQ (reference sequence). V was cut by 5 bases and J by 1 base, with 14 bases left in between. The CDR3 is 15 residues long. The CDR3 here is CASSPNAGSQETQYF. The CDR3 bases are TGTGCCAGCAGCCCTAACGCGGGCAGCCAAGAGACCCAGTACTTC.

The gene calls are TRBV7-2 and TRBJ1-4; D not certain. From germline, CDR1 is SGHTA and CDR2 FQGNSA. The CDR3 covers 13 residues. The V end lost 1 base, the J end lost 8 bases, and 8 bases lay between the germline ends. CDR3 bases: TGTGCCAGCAGCTTAGACTTAGTGGAAAAACTGTTTTTT. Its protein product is CASSLDLVEKLFF.

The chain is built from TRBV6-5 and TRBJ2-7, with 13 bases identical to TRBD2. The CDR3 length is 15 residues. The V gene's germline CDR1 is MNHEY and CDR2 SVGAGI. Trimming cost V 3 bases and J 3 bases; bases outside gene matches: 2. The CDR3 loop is CASSYGTSGNYEQYF. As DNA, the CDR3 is TGTGCCAGCAGTTATGGGACTAGCGGGAACTACGAGCAGTACTTC.

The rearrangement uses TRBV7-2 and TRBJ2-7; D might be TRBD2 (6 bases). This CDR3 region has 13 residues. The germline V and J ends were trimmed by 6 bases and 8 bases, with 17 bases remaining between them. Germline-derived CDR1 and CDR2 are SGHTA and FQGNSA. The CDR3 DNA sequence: TGTGCCAGCAGGGGGGGTGCAGAAGCGAAGCAGTACTTC. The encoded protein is CASRGGAEAKQYF.

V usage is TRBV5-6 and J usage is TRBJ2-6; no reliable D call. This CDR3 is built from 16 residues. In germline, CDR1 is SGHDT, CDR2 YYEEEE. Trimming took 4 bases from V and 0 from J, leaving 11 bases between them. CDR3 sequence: CASSELGVSGANVLTF. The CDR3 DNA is TGTGCCAGCAGCGAGTTAGGAGTCTCTGGGGCCAACGTCCTGACTTTC.

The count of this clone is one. CDR3 nucleotides: TGTGCCAGCAGCTTTAGCGGGGGAAACGATGAGCAGTTCTTC. This encodes CASSFSGGNDEQFF. V is TRBV7-2 and J is TRBJ2-1, with 9 bases fitting TRBD2. Germline CDR1 is SGHTA and CDR2 is FQGNSA. The CDR3 contains 14 residues. J lost 8 bases, V lost 3 bases, and 5 bases had no gene match. Based on the CDR3 plus reference TRBV7-2 and TRBJ2-1, the full variable domain is GAGVSQSPSNKVTEKGKDVELRCDPISGHTALYWYRQSLGQGLEFLIYFQGNSAPDKSGLPSDRFSAERTGGSVSTLTIQRTQQEDSAVYLCASSFSGGNDEQFFGPGTRLTVL.

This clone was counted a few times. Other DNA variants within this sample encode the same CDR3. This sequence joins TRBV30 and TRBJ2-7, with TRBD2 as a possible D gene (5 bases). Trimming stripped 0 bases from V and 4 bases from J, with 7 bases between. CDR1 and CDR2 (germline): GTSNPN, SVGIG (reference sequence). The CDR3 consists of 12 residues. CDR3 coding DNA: TGTGCCTGGAGTGTACTAGGGTACGAGCAGTACTTC. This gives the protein CAWSVLGYEQYF.

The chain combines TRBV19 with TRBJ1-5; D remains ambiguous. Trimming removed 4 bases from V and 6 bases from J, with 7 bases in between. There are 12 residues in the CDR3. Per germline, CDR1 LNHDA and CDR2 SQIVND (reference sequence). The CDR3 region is CASSKRAQPQHF. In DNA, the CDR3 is TGTGCCAGTAGTAAAAGGGCTCAGCCCCAGCATTTT.

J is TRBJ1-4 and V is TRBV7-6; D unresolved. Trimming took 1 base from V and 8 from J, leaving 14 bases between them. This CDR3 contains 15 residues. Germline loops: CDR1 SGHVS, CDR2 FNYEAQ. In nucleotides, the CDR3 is TGTGCCAGCAGCTTAGAAGCGCAGCCCGGCGAAAAACTGTTTTTT. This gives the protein CASSLEAQPGEKLFF.

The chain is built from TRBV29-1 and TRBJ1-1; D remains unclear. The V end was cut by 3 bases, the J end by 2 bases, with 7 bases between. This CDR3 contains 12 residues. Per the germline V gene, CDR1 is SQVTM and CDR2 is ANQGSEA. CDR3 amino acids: CSVERTNTEAFF. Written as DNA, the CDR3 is TGCAGCGTTGAGAGGACCAACACTGAAGCTTTCTTT.

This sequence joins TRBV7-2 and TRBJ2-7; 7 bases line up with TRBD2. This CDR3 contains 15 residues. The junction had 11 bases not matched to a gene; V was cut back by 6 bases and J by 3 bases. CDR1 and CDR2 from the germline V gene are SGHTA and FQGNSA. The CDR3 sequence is CASRKTGGSDYEQYF. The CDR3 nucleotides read TGTGCCAGCAGGAAGACCGGGGGGTCAGACTACGAGCAGTACTTC.

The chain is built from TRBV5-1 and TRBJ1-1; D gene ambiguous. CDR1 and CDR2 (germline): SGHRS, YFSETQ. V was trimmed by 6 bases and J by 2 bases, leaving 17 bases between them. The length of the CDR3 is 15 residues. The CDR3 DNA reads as TGCGCCAGCACCTCAGGTCTTACTAACAACACTGAAGCTTTCTTT. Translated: CASTSGLTNNTEAFF.

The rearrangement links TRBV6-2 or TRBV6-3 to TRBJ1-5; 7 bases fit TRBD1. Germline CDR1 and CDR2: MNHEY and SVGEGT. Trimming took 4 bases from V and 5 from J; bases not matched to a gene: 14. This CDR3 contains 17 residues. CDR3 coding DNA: TGTGCCAGCAGTTTATGGCAGGGGGTTGCGCGAGATCAGCCCCAGCATTTT. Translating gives CASSLWQGVARDQPQHF.

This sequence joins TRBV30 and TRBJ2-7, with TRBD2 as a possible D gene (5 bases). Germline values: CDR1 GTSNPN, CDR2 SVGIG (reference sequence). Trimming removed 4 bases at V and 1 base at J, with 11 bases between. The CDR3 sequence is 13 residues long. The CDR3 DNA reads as TGTGCCTGGAAGGGAGTTAGGTCCTACGAGCAGTACTTC. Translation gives CAWKGVRSYEQYF.

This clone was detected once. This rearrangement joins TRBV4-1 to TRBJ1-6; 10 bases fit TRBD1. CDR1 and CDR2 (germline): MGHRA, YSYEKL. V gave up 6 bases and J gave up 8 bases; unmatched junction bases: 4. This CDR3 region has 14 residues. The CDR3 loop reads CASSRDRGYSPLHF. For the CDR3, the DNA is TGCGCCAGCAGTAGGGACAGGGGATATTCACCCCTCCACTTT.